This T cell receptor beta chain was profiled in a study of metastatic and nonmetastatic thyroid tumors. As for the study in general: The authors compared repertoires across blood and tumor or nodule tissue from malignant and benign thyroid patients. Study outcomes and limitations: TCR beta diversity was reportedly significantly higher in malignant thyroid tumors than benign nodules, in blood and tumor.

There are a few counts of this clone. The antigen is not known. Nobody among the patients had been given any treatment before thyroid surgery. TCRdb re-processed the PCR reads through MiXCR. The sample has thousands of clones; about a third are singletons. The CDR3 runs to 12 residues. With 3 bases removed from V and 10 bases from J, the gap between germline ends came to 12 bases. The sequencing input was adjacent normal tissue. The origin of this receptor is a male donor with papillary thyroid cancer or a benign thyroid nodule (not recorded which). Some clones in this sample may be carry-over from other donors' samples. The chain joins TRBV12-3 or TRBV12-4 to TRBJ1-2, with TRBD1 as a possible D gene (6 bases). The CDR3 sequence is CASSLSGADYTF. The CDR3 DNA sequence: TGTGCCAGCAGTTTGTCAGGGGCTGACTACACCTTC.